A selection of T cell receptor beta chains follows, all from one sample in a study of blood T cell repertoires in COVID-19. The method was immunoSEQ multiplex PCR; TCRdb's version includes in-frame clones alone and lacks a portion of them. The repertoire has under 450,000 clones, around 89% of them found once; the top ten carry 10% to 15%. Sequenced sample: peripheral blood. These receptors were obtained from a woman between 45 and 60 years old with COVID-19, enrolled during active disease. Each CDR3 is given with its conserved first and last residue. Each record gives: V gene, D gene, J gene, clone size, CDR3 protein, CDR3 DNA. A D gene is named only where the DNA matches it firmly. Rows give clone size only sometimes, using once, few, many, or a class for an expanded clone.

TRBV5-6	TRBD1	TRBJ1-2	.	CASSLGTGGARYGYTF	TGTGCCAGCAGCTTGGGGACAGGGGGCGCGCGGTATGGCTACACCTTC
TRBV6-1	.	TRBJ1-2	.	CASSDPIRAVYGYTF	TGTGCCAGCAGTGACCCCATCAGGGCGGTCTATGGCTACACCTTC
TRBV28	.	TRBJ2-5	.	CASSVTRETQYF	TGTGCCAGCAGTGTGACGAGGGAGACCCAGTACTTC
TRBV4-2	.	TRBJ1-2	.	CASSQDEGVPGESYTF	TGTGCCAGCAGCCAAGATGAAGGAGTCCCCGGCGAGAGCTACACCTTC
TRBV4-2	.	TRBJ1-1	.	CASSLDAGLNTEAFF	TGTGCCAGCAGCCTTGACGCGGGGTTGAACACTGAAGCTTTCTTT
TRBV6-2/TRBV6-3	TRBD1	TRBJ1-4	.	CASSRDRGRANEKLFF	TGTGCCAGCAGTCGAGACAGGGGGCGGGCTAATGAAAAACTGTTTTTT
TRBV19	.	TRBJ1-2	once	CASSLTSSTNYGYTF	TGTGCCAGTAGTTTAACCTCGAGTACTAACTATGGCTACACCTTC
TRBV7-9	.	TRBJ1-1	.	CASSSPSTEAFF	TGTGCCAGCAGCTCGCCCAGCACTGAAGCTTTCTTT
TRBV9	.	TRBJ1-1	.	CASSVDTREAFF	TGTGCCAGCAGCGTAGACACCCGTGAAGCTTTCTTT
TRBV12-3/TRBV12-4	TRBD1	TRBJ1-4	.	CASTRGQGGKLFF	TGTGCCAGCACCCGAGGACAGGGGGGAAAACTGTTTTTT
TRBV9	.	TRBJ1-2	.	CASSVADLNYGYTF	TGTGCCAGCAGCGTAGCAGATCTTAACTATGGCTACACCTTC
TRBV19	.	TRBJ2-7	once	CASSNNYHEDGEQYF	TGTGCCAGTAGTAATAACTACCACGAAGATGGGGAGCAGTACTTC
TRBV5-4	.	TRBJ1-6	.	CASSTRPPTESPLHF	TGTGCCAGCAGCACCAGGCCGCCCACCGAATCACCCCTCCACTTT
TRBV12-5	.	TRBJ2-2	.	CASGPGTGELFF	TGTGCTAGTGGCCCCGGCACCGGGGAGCTGTTTTTT
TRBV18	.	TRBJ2-3	once	CASLGALSTDTQYF	TGTGCCAGCCTAGGGGCACTATCCACAGATACGCAGTATTTT
TRBV4-1	TRBD1	TRBJ1-1	.	CASSQDPGQGANTEAFF	TGCGCCAGCAGCCAAGATCCCGGGCAGGGGGCGAACACTGAAGCTTTCTTT
TRBV3-1/TRBV3-2	.	TRBJ2-1	.	CASRAAVDNEQFF	TGTGCCAGCAGAGCCGCGGTAGACAATGAGCAGTTCTTC
TRBV2	.	TRBJ1-2	.	CASSFTGDYGYTF	TGTGCCAGCTCATTCACAGGAGACTATGGCTACACCTTC
TRBV3-1/TRBV3-2	TRBD1	TRBJ1-5	.	CASSPGTGKGGVNQPQHF	TGTGCCAGCAGCCCTGGGACAGGGAAGGGAGGGGTTAATCAGCCCCAGCATTTT
TRBV25-1	TRBD1	TRBJ2-7	.	CASAQPGTEKQYF	TGTGCCAGTGCCCAACCCGGGACAGAGAAGCAGTACTTC
TRBV9	TRBD1	TRBJ2-6	.	CASSVAGQGSSNSGANVLTF	TGTGCCAGCAGCGTTGCGGGACAGGGATCGTCAAACTCTGGGGCCAACGTCCTGACTTTC
TRBV7-8	TRBD1	TRBJ1-2	.	CASSERTGGYTF	TGTGCCAGCAGCGAAAGGACAGGTGGCTACACCTTC
TRBV7-8	.	TRBJ1-5	.	CASSHWGHQPQHF	TGTGCCAGCAGCCATTGGGGCCATCAGCCCCAGCATTTT
TRBV5-1	.	TRBJ2-2	.	CASTRRGHTGELFF	TGCGCCAGCACACGGCGGGGCCACACCGGGGAGCTGTTTTTT
TRBV12-3/TRBV12-4	TRBD1	TRBJ2-7	.	CASSSTGFEQYF	TGTGCCAGCAGTTCGACAGGGTTCGAGCAGTACTTC
TRBV10-3	.	TRBJ1-2	.	CAISPRGGADYGYTF	TGTGCCATCAGTCCTAGAGGGGGGGCTGACTATGGCTACACCTTC
TRBV30	TRBD1	TRBJ1-5	.	CAWGTGGPGPQHF	TGTGCCTGGGGGACAGGGGGTCCAGGGCCCCAGCATTTT
TRBV19	TRBD2	TRBJ2-2	.	CASSVSGVRRGELFF	TGTGCCAGTAGCGTTAGCGGGGTGAGGAGGGGGGAGCTGTTTTTT
TRBV29-1	.	TRBJ2-7	.	CSVVDQGYEQYF	TGCAGCGTTGTTGACCAGGGCTACGAGCAGTACTTC
TRBV5-1	TRBD1	TRBJ2-1	.	CASSPILTGEQFF	TGCGCCAGCAGCCCGATCTTGACAGGGGAGCAGTTCTTC
TRBV2	TRBD1	TRBJ1-2	.	CASSPDRGGGYTF	TGTGCCAGCAGCCCCGACAGGGGCGGTGGCTACACCTTC
TRBV4-1	TRBD2	TRBJ2-3	.	CASSLGLAGAATQYF	TGCGCCAGCAGCTTGGGACTAGCGGGGGCCGCTACGCAGTATTTT
TRBV11-3	.	TRBJ1-1	few	CASSHRNTEAFF	TGTGCCAGCAGCCACAGGAACACTGAAGCTTTCTTT
TRBV13	.	TRBJ2-7	.	CASSLLGGTTYEQYF	TGTGCCAGCAGCTTATTGGGGGGTACCACCTACGAGCAGTACTTC
TRBV18	TRBD1	TRBJ1-1	.	CASSEQGASMNTEAFF	TGTGCCAGCTCAGAACAGGGGGCCTCCATGAACACTGAAGCTTTCTTT
TRBV28	TRBD2	TRBJ2-3	.	CASRPLAGGLNTQYF	TGTGCCAGCAGGCCACTAGCGGGGGGGCTGAATACGCAGTATTTT
TRBV30	TRBD1	TRBJ1-6	.	CAWNLGGSNSPLHF	TGTGCCTGGAATCTAGGGGGCTCGAATTCACCCCTCCACTTT
TRBV5-1	.	TRBJ1-5	.	CASSLGREDQPQHF	TGCGCCAGCAGCTTGGGCAGGGAAGATCAGCCCCAGCATTTT
TRBV7-9	.	TRBJ1-1	.	CASSLHGQNTEAFF	TGTGCCAGCAGCTTACATGGGCAGAACACTGAAGCTTTCTTT
TRBV7-2	TRBD1	TRBJ1-1	.	CASSFPTTGTAEAFF	TGTGCCAGCAGCTTCCCAACAACCGGGACAGCTGAAGCTTTCTTT
TRBV6-1	.	TRBJ1-2	.	CASSEEGGSGGYTF	TGTGCCAGCAGTGAAGAGGGGGGGAGCGGAGGCTACACCTTC
TRBV7-9	.	TRBJ1-2	.	CASSPLNTGSNYGYTF	TGTGCCAGCAGCCCCCTCAATACAGGTTCTAACTATGGCTACACCTTC